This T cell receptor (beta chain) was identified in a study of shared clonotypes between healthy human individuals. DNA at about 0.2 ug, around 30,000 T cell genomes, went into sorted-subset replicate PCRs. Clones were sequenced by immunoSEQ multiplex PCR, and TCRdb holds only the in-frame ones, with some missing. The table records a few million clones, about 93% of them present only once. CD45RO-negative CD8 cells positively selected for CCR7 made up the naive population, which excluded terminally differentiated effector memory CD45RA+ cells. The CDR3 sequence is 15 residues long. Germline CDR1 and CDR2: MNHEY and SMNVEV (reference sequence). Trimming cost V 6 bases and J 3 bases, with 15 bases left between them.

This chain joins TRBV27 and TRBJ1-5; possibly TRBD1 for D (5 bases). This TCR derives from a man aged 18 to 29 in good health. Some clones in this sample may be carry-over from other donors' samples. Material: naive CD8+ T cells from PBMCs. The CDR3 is CASRIGAVSNQPQHF. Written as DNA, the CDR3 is TGTGCCAGCAGGATAGGGGCGGTCTCCAATCAGCCCCAGCATTTT.